This T cell receptor beta chain comes out of a study of PD-1 blockade in classical Hodgkin lymphoma. All patients relapsed after autologous stem cell transplantation, and brentuximab vedotin exposure varied. Patients' outcomes at their best amounted to complete response, partial response or progressive disease. Comment on this clone: What it recognizes is unknown.

Method: immunoSEQ multiplex PCR; TCRdb's copy keeps in-frame clones and lacks some. The table has about 110,000 clones, about 89% seen once. Study results and caveats: Diversity similar to that of newly diagnosed patients was seen at baseline in complete responders. The CD4+ diversity rise by C4D1 was clearest in complete responders.

This TCR derives from a human donor with classical Hodgkin lymphoma. The sample was peripheral blood mononuclear cells (PBMCs), taken before the second cycle of nivolumab.

CDR3 coding DNA: TGCGCCAGCAGCTACCGACAGGGCTTGGGCACTGAAGCTTTCTTT. It encodes CASSYRQGLGTEAFF. The chain recombines TRBV5-1 with TRBJ1-1; the match to TRBD1 covers 7 bases. CDR3 length equals 15 residues. The trim removed 3 bases at V and 4 bases at J, leaving 9 bases unmatched. The germline V gene encodes CDR1 SGHRS and CDR2 YFSETQ. Looking up the rest from reference TRBV5-1 and TRBJ1-1 gives the full variable domain: KAGVTQTPRYLIKTRGQQVTLSCSPISGHRSVSWYQQTPGQGLQFLFEYFSETQRNKGNFPGRFSGRQFSNSRSEMNVSTLELGDSALYLCASSYRQGLGTEAFFGQGTRLTVV.